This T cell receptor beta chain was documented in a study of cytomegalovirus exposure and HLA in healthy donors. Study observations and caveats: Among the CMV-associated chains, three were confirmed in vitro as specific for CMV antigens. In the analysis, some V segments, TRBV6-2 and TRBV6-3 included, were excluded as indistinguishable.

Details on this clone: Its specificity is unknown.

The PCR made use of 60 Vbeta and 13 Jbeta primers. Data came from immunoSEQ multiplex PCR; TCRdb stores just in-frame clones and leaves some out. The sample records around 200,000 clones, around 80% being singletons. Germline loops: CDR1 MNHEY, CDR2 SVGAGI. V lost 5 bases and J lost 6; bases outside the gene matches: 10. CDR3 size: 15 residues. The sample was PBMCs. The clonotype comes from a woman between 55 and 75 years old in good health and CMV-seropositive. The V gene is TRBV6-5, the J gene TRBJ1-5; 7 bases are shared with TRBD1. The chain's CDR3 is CASSPTRQGAQPQHF. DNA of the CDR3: TGTGCCAGCAGTCCCACACGACAGGGCGCTCAGCCCCAGCATTTT.